In its sample, the clone carrying this T cell receptor (beta chain) was seen many times. Preparation of the TCRbeta library used unique molecular identifiers. One entry per CDR3 protein results from TCRdb running MiXCR on the PCR reads. The sample has some 240,000 distinct CDR3 sequences, 12% seen once; the top ten hold roughly 2.8%. The record originates from a study of T-cell reconstitution after alpha-beta-depleted transplantation in children. The CDR3 spans 15 residues. The germline V gene encodes CDR1 SGHTA and CDR2 FQGTGA. Trimming at V came to 3 bases and at J to 7 bases, leaving 8 bases not matched to a gene.

Sequenced here: PBMCs from the stem cell graft donor, sampled from the stem cell graft. This chain links TRBV7-3 with TRBJ2-1, with TRBD2 matching over 8 bases. The receptor's source is a human donor who donated a stem cell graft to a child with acute lymphoblastic leukemia. Written as DNA, the CDR3 is TGTGCCAGCAGCTTCGGACTAGCAGGAAGAAATGAGCAGTTCTTC. Amino acids: CASSFGLAGRNEQFF. Complete variable domain (other parts from reference TRBV7-3 and TRBJ2-1): GAGVSQTPSNKVTEKGKYVELRCDPISGHTALYWYRQSLGQGPEFLIYFQGTGAADDSGLPNDRFFAVRPEGSVSTLKIQRTERGDSAVYLCASSFGLAGRNEQFFGPGTRLTVL.